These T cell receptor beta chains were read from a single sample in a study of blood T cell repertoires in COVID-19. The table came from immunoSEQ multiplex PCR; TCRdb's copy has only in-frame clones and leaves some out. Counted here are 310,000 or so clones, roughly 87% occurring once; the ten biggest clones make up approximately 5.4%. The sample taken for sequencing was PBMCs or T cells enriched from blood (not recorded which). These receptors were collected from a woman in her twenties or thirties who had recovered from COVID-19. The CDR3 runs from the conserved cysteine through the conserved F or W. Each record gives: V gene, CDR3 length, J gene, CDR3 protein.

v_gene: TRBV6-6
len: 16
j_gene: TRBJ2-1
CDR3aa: CASSYGNSGGYNEQFF

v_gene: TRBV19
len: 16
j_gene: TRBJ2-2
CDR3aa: CASSIAGELNTGELFF

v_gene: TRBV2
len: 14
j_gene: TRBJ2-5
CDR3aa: CASSGSGGSETQYF

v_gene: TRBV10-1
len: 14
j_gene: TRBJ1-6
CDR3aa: CASSETGNNSPLHF

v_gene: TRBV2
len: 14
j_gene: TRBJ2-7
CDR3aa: CASSNRQASYEQYF

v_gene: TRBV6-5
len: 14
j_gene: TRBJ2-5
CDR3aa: CASSHPANEGTQYF

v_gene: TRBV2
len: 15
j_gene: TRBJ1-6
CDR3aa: CASRPPTGKDSPLHF

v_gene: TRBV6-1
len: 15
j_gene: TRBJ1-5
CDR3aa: CASSEAGGGNQPQHF

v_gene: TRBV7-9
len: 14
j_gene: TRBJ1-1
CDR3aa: CASSEVTGATEAFF

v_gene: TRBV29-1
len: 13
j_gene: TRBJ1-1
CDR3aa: CSVVGGGVTEAFF

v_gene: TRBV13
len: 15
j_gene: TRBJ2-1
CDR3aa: CASSAGLAGINEQFF

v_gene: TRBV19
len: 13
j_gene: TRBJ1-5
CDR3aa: CASRYSDGEPQHF

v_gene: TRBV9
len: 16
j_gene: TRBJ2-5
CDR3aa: CASSTTGGAFEETQYF

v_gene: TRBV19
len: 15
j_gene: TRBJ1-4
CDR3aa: CASMGQGRRAEKLFF

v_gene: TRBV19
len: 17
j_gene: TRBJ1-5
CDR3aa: CASSVSGAGYSNQPQHF

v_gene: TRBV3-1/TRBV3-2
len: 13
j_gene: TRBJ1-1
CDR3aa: CASSQTHYTEAFF

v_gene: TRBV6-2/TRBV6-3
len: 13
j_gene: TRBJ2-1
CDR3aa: CASSYHQVNEQFF